This TCR beta chain was documented in a study of T-cell memory formation after mild COVID-19. Study findings and constraints: Clonal second-wave expansions that peaked on day 37 had unconfirmed SARS-CoV-2 specificity. Largely, contracting CD4+ clones fell within CM and EM, and contracting CD8+ clones within EMRA.

Losses at the gene ends were 3 bases for V and 7 bases for J; bases not matched to a gene: 10. Germline V CDR1 and CDR2: SGHAT, FQNNGV. This CDR3 region has 16 residues. Worth noting for this clonotype: Its antigen is unknown.

MiXCR was run by TCRdb on the 5' RACE reads, yielding one entry per CDR3 protein. The data contain approximately 450,000 distinct CDR3 sequences, roughly 18% of them singletons. This sequence originates from an adult woman who had mild COVID-19 (a few samples of this study predate the infection). Cell type and time point are not known. What was sequenced was PBMCs or a T cell subset sorted from them (not recorded which). This chain links TRBV11-2 with TRBJ2-2, with 8 bases identical to TRBD1. This CDR3 reads CASSLAGQGNDGELFF. The CDR3 bases are TGTGCCAGCAGCTTGGCTGGACAGGGTAATGACGGGGAGCTGTTTTTT. The whole variable domain, filled in from reference TRBV11-2 and TRBJ2-2, reads EAGVAQSPRYKIIEKRQSVAFWCNPISGHATLYWYQQILGQGPKLLIQFQNNGVVDDSQLPKDRFSAERLKGVDSTLKIQPAKLEDSAVYLCASSLAGQGNDGELFFGEGSRLTVL.